This T cell receptor (beta chain) was identified during a study of a mutant IDH1 vaccine in newly diagnosed glioma. Study as a whole: Mean patient age was approximately 40 years; around 60% were male and 37.5% female. Every participant had undergone radiotherapy, temozolomide, or both before, and most underwent both.

Concerning this clone itself: The target antigen is unknown.

V gave up 5 bases and J gave up 1 base, with 12 bases separating them. Per the germline V gene, CDR1 is SGHTA and CDR2 is FQGNSA. The CDR3 is 14 amino acids. Time point: baseline, week 1 (first vaccination visit). Treatment described: pre-vaccination baseline after standard-of-care therapy. The protocol was immunoSEQ multiplex PCR, while the TCRdb copy is restricted to in-frame clones and leaves out a portion. Among fewer than 65,000 clones listed, roughly 80% were seen once. Study results and limitations: Of the patients, 85% to 95% had vaccine-induced immune responses.

The TCR originated in a woman aged 40 to 50 with glioma. The J gene is TRBJ2-7, the V gene TRBV7-2; D perhaps matches TRBD1 (6 bases). This specimen consisted of PBMCs, obtained from a glioma patient treated with radiotherapy, temozolomide or both. Here the CDR3 DNA reads TGTGCCAGCAGCGGTGGGACAAATTCCTACGAGCAGTACTTC. Amino acid sequence: CASSGGTNSYEQYF.